The next 20 T cell receptor beta chains were all read from a single sample in a study of T cell changes during pregnancy in multiple sclerosis. Generated by immunoSEQ multiplex PCR, the TCRdb table keeps only in-frame clones and is missing some. Among 4,800 or so clones listed, about four fifths were seen once. Source: CD8+ T cells from peripheral blood mononuclear cells, taken in the second trimester of pregnancy. Every receptor here comes from a female donor in good health, enrolled as a control in a pregnancy study.

By proportion, this clone is large. Different DNA sequences within this sample yield the same CDR3. V usage is TRBV6-4 and J usage is TRBJ2-1; 10 bases align to TRBD2. This CDR3 region has 15 residues. Germline CDR1 MRHNA, CDR2 SNTAGT. The V segment lost 0 bases and the J segment 6 bases; nucleotides outside the gene matches: 2. The CDR3 loop is CASSDSSGGANEQFF. The DNA of the CDR3 is TGTGCCAGCAGTGACTCGAGCGGGGGGGCCAATGAGCAGTTCTTC.

The chain recombines TRBV5-5 with TRBJ1-1; no firm D call. The CDR3 runs 13 residues. Germline V CDR1 and CDR2: SGHKS, YYEKEE (reference sequence). V was cut by 5 bases and J by 0 bases, with 8 bases left in between. The CDR3 is CASRQDLNTEAFF. DNA for the CDR3: TGTGCCAGCAGGCAAGACTTGAACACTGAAGCTTTCTTT.

The chain uses TRBV5-6 and TRBJ1-1; D unclear. In germline, CDR1 is SGHDT, CDR2 YYEEEE. The CDR3 contains 14 residues. V lost 4 bases and J 6 bases, leaving 16 bases between the germline ends. The CDR3 bases are TGTGCCAGCAGCCGCTCCGCGGGCGCCCCTGAAGCTTTCTTT. The encoded protein is CASSRSAGAPEAFF. Filled out from reference TRBV5-6 and TRBJ1-1, the complete variable domain reads DAGVTQSPTHLIKTRGQQVTLRCSPKSGHDTVSWYQQALGQGPQFIFQYYEEEERQRGNFPDRFSGHQFPNYSSELNVNALLLGDSALYLCASSRSAGAPEAFFGQGTRLTVV.

The chain is built from TRBV5-4 and TRBJ1-4, with TRBD1 matching 8 bases. CDR3 length: 15 amino acids. J lost 10 bases, V lost 1 base, and 9 bases had no gene match. The V gene's germline CDR1 is SGHNT and CDR2 YYREEE (reference sequence). CDR3 DNA: TGTGCCAGCAGCTTGCCACCCCAGGGGGCAGGAAAACTGTTTTTT. Amino acids: CASSLPPQGAGKLFF.

The chain employs TRBV7-3 and TRBJ1-1; 9 bases match TRBD1. Germline CDR1 reads SGHTA; CDR2 reads FQGTGA. Losses at the gene ends were 1 base for V and 5 bases for J; bases not matched to a gene: 5. The CDR3 extends over 15 amino acids. The CDR3 spells CASSLIGTGKTEAFF. CDR3 sequence (DNA): TGTGCCAGCAGCTTAATTGGGACAGGGAAAACTGAAGCTTTCTTT.

This chain links TRBV9 with TRBJ2-2; no clear D gene. Per the germline V gene, CDR1 is SGDLS and CDR2 is YYNGEE. This CDR3 contains 16 residues. Trimming pared 0 bases from V and 0 bases from J, leaving 9 bases between. CDR3: CASSVDGRSNTGELFF. CDR3 bases: TGTGCCAGCAGCGTAGATGGCCGATCGAACACCGGGGAGCTGTTTTTT.

The chain combines TRBV10-1 with TRBJ2-3, with no clear D. This CDR3 region has 14 residues. The germline V gene encodes CDR1 WNHNN and CDR2 SYGVQD (reference sequence). The V end was cut by 4 bases, the J end by 0 bases, with 8 bases between. In DNA form, the CDR3 reads TGCGCCAGCAGTGTTATATATAGCACAGATACGCAGTATTTT. Amino acid sequence: CASSVIYSTDTQYF.

A few counts support this clone. The chain couples TRBV7-9 to TRBJ1-1; 8 nucleotides agree with TRBD1. This CDR3 has 15 residues. After removal of 5 bases from V and 1 base from J, the junction contained 6 bases not matched to a gene. Germline CDR1 is SEHNR and CDR2 is FQNEAQ (reference sequence). CDR3 region: CASSPDRGRNTEAFF. In DNA, the CDR3 is TGTGCCAGCAGCCCCGACAGGGGCCGGAACACTGAAGCTTTCTTT.

This clone showed up just a few times. Other nucleotide sequences from this sample produce the same CDR3. CDR3 nucleotides: TGTGCCAGCAGCGCCCGAGGCACTGAAGCTTTCTTT. Protein product: CASSARGTEAFF. This chain connects TRBV9 to TRBJ1-1; no definite D call. This CDR3 comprises 12 residues. V lost 3 bases, J lost 4 bases, and 7 bases lay in between. Germline-derived CDR1 and CDR2 are SGDLS and YYNGEE. Looking up the rest from reference TRBV9 and TRBJ1-1 gives the full variable domain: DSGVTQTPKHLITATGQRVTLRCSPRSGDLSVYWYQQSLDQGLQFLIQYYNGEERAKGNILERFSAQQFPDLHSELNLSSLELGDSALYFCASSARGTEAFFGQGTRLTVV.

The chain recombines TRBV2 with TRBJ2-2; 9 positions match TRBD1. This CDR3 has 16 residues. Germline V CDR1 and CDR2: SNHLY, FYNNEI. The V and J ends lost 4 bases and 2 bases, in that order; junction bases with no gene match: 5. CDR3 coding DNA: TGTGCCAGCAGTGGACCGGGACAGGGCAACACCGGGGAGCTGTTTTTT. Translating it yields CASSGPGQGNTGELFF.

The chain combines TRBV28 with TRBJ1-6, with TRBD1 as a possible D gene (5 bases). Germline values: CDR1 MDHEN, CDR2 SYDVKM. Trimming pared 5 bases from V and 7 bases from J, leaving 18 bases between. The CDR3 extends over 16 amino acids. CDR3 sequence: CASSPPGGGWNSPLHF. CDR3 nucleotides: TGTGCCAGCAGTCCCCCGGGGGGGGGATGGAATTCACCCCTCCACTTT.

The chain uses TRBV9 and TRBJ1-5; tentatively, D is TRBD1 (6 bases). Germline V gene data show CDR1 as SGDLS and CDR2 as YYNGEE. With 3 bases removed from V and 7 bases from J, the gap between germline ends came to 14 bases. The CDR3 sequence is 14 residues long. CDR3 loop: CASSANRAGQPQHF. The CDR3 DNA sequence: TGTGCCAGCAGCGCCAACAGGGCCGGGCAGCCCCAGCATTTT.

The chain is built from TRBV16 and TRBJ2-3, with TRBD1 as a possible D gene (5 bases). V lost 0 bases to trimming and J lost 3 bases, with 13 bases between them. Germline loops: CDR1 KGHSY, CDR2 FQNENV. The CDR3 is 16 residues long. As DNA, the CDR3 is TGTGCCAGCAGCCAATCGATCCAGGGTGGGACAGATACGCAGTATTTT. Translating it yields CASSQSIQGGTDTQYF.

J is TRBJ1-2 and V is TRBV6-4; D is perhaps TRBD1 (5 bases). Germline V gene data show CDR1 as MRHNA and CDR2 as SNTAGT. V lost 3 bases and J 7 bases, leaving 24 bases between the germline ends. This CDR3 contains 17 residues. CDR3 residues: CASSEGSGAPGMSGYTF. DNA for the CDR3: TGTGCCAGCAGTGAAGGGTCAGGCGCCCCAGGGATGAGTGGCTACACCTTC.

V is TRBV15 and J is TRBJ2-1, with 10 bases aligning to TRBD2. The J segment lost 8 bases and the V segment lost 2 bases, leaving 9 bases of the junction unmatched. Per germline, CDR1 LNHNV and CDR2 YYDKDF (reference sequence). The CDR3 loop spans 16 amino acids. The CDR3 nucleotides read TGTGCCACCAGCAGATCACGGCTAGCGGGAGTCGATGAGCAGTTCTTC. Its protein is CATSRSRLAGVDEQFF.

The V and J genes are TRBV11-2 and TRBJ2-7; D might be TRBD1 (6 bases). Between the trimmed V and J ends, which lost 5 bases and 3 bases, there was a span of 14 bases. Germline V gives CDR1 SGHAT, CDR2 FQNNGV. The CDR3 is 14 residues long. The CDR3 spells CASSPGRGNYEQYF. The DNA of the CDR3 is TGTGCCAGCAGCCCCGGAAGGGGGAACTACGAGCAGTACTTC.

The V and J genes are TRBV6-5 and TRBJ2-7; TRBD2 matches at 10 bases. The CDR3 has 15 amino acids. V dropped 6 bases and J dropped 0; count of bases not matched to a gene: 5. The germline V gene has CDR1 MNHEY and CDR2 SVGAGI. CDR3 coding DNA: TGTGCCAGCAGGTCTAGCGGGGGCCGCTCCTACGAGCAGTACTTC. Amino acid sequence: CASRSSGGRSYEQYF.

The rearrangement uses TRBV9 and TRBJ2-7; 7 nucleotides agree with TRBD1. The CDR3 sequence is 15 residues long. V was clipped by 1 base and J by 2 bases; unmatched bases: 6. The germline gives CDR1 SGDLS, CDR2 YYNGEE. The CDR3 nucleotides are TGTGCCAGCAGCGTACAGTATGGACAGGCCTACGAGCAGTACTTC. The encoded protein is CASSVQYGQAYEQYF.

The J gene is TRBJ2-5, the V gene TRBV6-5; 12 bases are shared with TRBD1. Germline CDR1 is MNHEY and CDR2 is SVGAGI. This CDR3 is built from 16 residues. The junction had 8 bases not matched to a gene; V was cut back by 4 bases and J by 5 bases. In DNA, the CDR3 is TGTGCCAGCAGTTTATCCGGGACAGGGGGCTCCGAGACCCAGTACTTC. It is translated as CASSLSGTGGSETQYF.

The chain uses TRBV5-1 and TRBJ1-1; TRBD1 aligns across 10 bases. V dropped 4 bases and J dropped 3; count of bases not matched to a gene: 9. Germline V gene lookup returns CDR1 SGHRS and CDR2 YFSETQ. The CDR3 loop spans 16 amino acids. The DNA for the CDR3 is TGCGCCAGCAGCGGGGCGACAGGGGGCAAAGACACTGAAGCTTTCTTT. Translation gives CASSGATGGKDTEAFF.